The 14 T cell receptor beta chains below were found in one sample sequenced in a study of lymphopenia after photon versus proton radiotherapy. Here immunoSEQ multiplex PCR was the method, and the copy in TCRdb shows in-frame clones only, minus some. Of about 24,000 clones listed, 84% are singletons. This material consisted of peripheral blood, taken from a patient treated with photon-based radiotherapy. The source of these receptors is a middle-aged man with gastric cancer.

The CDR3 loop is CASSGFRGTEKQFF. DNA of the CDR3: TGTGCCAGCAGTGGATTCCGCGGGACAGAGAAGCAGTTCTTC. The V call is TRBV6-1, the J call TRBJ2-1; tentatively, D is TRBD1 (7 bases). Germline CDR1 MNHNS, CDR2 SASEGT. V lost 4 bases, J lost 11 bases, and 18 bases lay in between. CDR3 size: 14 residues.

The chain has TRBV7-2 and TRBJ2-5, with D perhaps matching TRBD2 (6 bases). The CDR3 consists of 13 residues. The V gene's germline CDR1 is SGHTA and CDR2 FQGNSA. V was pared by 5 bases and J by 7 bases, with 14 bases between. CDR3 in DNA: TGTGCCAGCAGCGGCGGGACTCTGGGGACCCAGTACTTC. Amino acid sequence: CASSGGTLGTQYF.

V and J are TRBV19 and TRBJ2-7; tentative D call: TRBD2 (7 bases). The V end lost 3 bases, the J end lost 2 bases, and 14 bases lay between the germline ends. CDR3 length: 15 amino acids. CDR1 and CDR2 (germline): LNHDA, SQIVND (reference sequence). CDR3 coding DNA: TGTGCCAGTAGTATGGAGGGGGGGCCAACCTACGAGCAGTACTTC. Encoded protein: CASSMEGGPTYEQYF.

The J gene is TRBJ2-7, the V gene TRBV18; the match to TRBD2 covers 8 bases. This CDR3 spans 19 amino acids. The germline gives CDR1 KGHSH, CDR2 LQKENI. J gave up 5 bases and V 1 base, and 19 bases lay outside the gene matches. The CDR3 DNA reads TGTGCCAGCTCACCACAGTGGATGGGGTCAATAGCGGGGTCTAACGAGCAGTACTTC. Translating gives CASSPQWMGSIAGSNEQYF.

This chain joins TRBV7-9 and TRBJ2-1; either TRBD1 or TRBD2 may supply D (5 bases each). Trimming took off 3 bases at V and 9 bases at J, with 15 bases between the two ends. The CDR3 covers 14 residues. Germline CDR1 SEHNR, CDR2 FQNEAQ (reference sequence). This chain's CDR3 is CASSFREGWGEQFF. CDR3 nucleotide sequence: TGTGCCAGCAGCTTCAGAGAGGGGTGGGGTGAGCAGTTCTTC.

The chain joins TRBV9 to TRBJ2-2; D remains ambiguous. CDR3 size: 15 residues. Trimming left V 1 base short and J 0 bases short, with 7 bases between. Germline V gene data show CDR1 as SGDLS and CDR2 as YYNGEE. For the CDR3, the DNA is TGTGCCAGCAGCGTACTTGCCACGAACACCGGGGAGCTGTTTTTT. This encodes CASSVLATNTGELFF.

The rearrangement uses TRBV5-1 and TRBJ2-2; a possible D gene is TRBD1 (6 bases). The germline V gene has CDR1 SGHRS and CDR2 YFSETQ. The CDR3 extends over 15 amino acids. Trimming cost V 4 bases and J 6 bases, with 16 bases left between them. In DNA form, the CDR3 reads TGCGCCAGCAGCCTCCGGACAGATGCAGCCGGGGAGCTGTTTTTT. Its protein product is CASSLRTDAAGELFF. The full variable domain, in which reference TRBV5-1 and TRBJ2-2 provide the parts outside the CDR3, is KAGVTQTPRYLIKTRGQQVTLSCSPISGHRSVSWYQQTPGQGLQFLFEYFSETQRNKGNFPGRFSGRQFSNSRSEMNVSTLELGDSALYLCASSLRTDAAGELFFGEGSRLTVL.

V usage is TRBV2 and J usage is TRBJ1-1, with D possibly being TRBD1 (6 bases). The CDR3 sequence is 14 residues long. Germline V gene sequence: CDR1 SNHLY, CDR2 FYNNEI. Trimming left V 6 bases short and J 5 bases short, with 16 bases between. The CDR3 region is CASRRGGSGTEAFF. In nucleotides, the CDR3 is TGTGCCAGCAGGAGGGGGGGATCGGGGACTGAAGCTTTCTTT.

CDR3 DNA sequence: TGTGCCAGCAGTTACTCCGGGCTAGCTAACTATGGCTACACCTTC. This encodes CASSYSGLANYGYTF. The V gene is TRBV6-5, the J gene TRBJ1-2; D not resolved. The length of the CDR3 is 15 residues. Trimming removed 0 bases at V and 0 bases at J, with 8 bases between. From germline, CDR1 is MNHEY and CDR2 SVGAGI.

V usage is TRBV7-2 and J usage is TRBJ1-2; TRBD1 matches at 8 bases. Trimming took 3 bases from V and 8 from J; bases not matched to a gene: 5. Per the germline V gene, CDR1 is SGHTA and CDR2 is FQGNSA. This CDR3 region has 13 residues. This CDR3 is CASSLGDRGGYTF. CDR3 DNA: TGTGCCAGCAGCTTGGGCGACAGGGGAGGCTACACCTTC.

This chain joins TRBV19 and TRBJ1-2; a possible D gene is TRBD1 (6 bases). CDR1 is LNHDA, CDR2 SQIVND, per germline (reference sequence). This CDR3 region has 16 residues. Trimming removed 1 base at V and 4 bases at J, with 16 bases between. The CDR3 DNA reads as TGTGCCAGTAGTATAGTCCCCCGACAGGACCTCTATGGCTACACCTTC. Translated, it gives CASSIVPRQDLYGYTF.

The chain combines TRBV18 with TRBJ2-1; D might be TRBD1 or TRBD2, each matching 7 bases. Looked up from germline, CDR1 is KGHSH and CDR2 is LQKENI. Trimming shortened V by 0 bases and J by 8 bases, and 14 bases separated the two germline ends. The CDR3 has 15 residues. The CDR3 is CASSPPSGGVDEQFF. The CDR3 coding sequence is TGTGCCAGCTCACCACCGTCAGGGGGGGTAGATGAGCAGTTCTTC.

This rearrangement joins TRBV25-1 to TRBJ1-1; D gene unclear. The CDR3 runs 13 residues. CDR1 and CDR2 (germline): MGHDK, SYGVNS. Trimming pared 3 bases from V and 0 bases from J, leaving 5 bases between. CDR3 coding DNA: TGTGCCAGCAGTGATCCCCTGAACACTGAAGCTTTCTTT. This sequence encodes CASSDPLNTEAFF.

The chain combines TRBV11-1 with TRBJ1-6; TRBD1 agrees at 7 bases. V lost 4 bases to trimming and J lost 11 bases; unmatched junction nucleotides: 5. The V gene's germline CDR1 is SGHAT and CDR2 FQDESV (reference sequence). The CDR3 loop spans 13 amino acids. CDR3 region: CASSSTGLTPLHF. The CDR3 DNA is TGTGCCAGCAGCTCGACAGGGCTTACACCCCTCCACTTT.